The present T cell receptor beta chain was sequenced within a study of blood T cell repertoires in COVID-19. Trimming removed 9 bases from V and 3 bases from J; junction bases left unmatched: 14. This CDR3 has 15 amino acids. Germline V gives CDR1 MNHEY, CDR2 SVGAGI. Here immunoSEQ multiplex PCR was the method, and the copy in TCRdb shows in-frame clones only, minus some. The sample lists under 200,000 clones, approximately 91% occurring once. Sequences were obtained from peripheral blood. The sequence came from a man aged 18 to 35 with COVID-19, enrolled during active disease. The chain links TRBV6-5 to TRBJ2-7; TRBD2 matches at 7 bases. The CDR3 region is CASAGVDSGGYEQYF. The CDR3 nucleotides read TGTGCCAGTGCGGGAGTCGATTCTGGGGGCTACGAGCAGTACTTC.